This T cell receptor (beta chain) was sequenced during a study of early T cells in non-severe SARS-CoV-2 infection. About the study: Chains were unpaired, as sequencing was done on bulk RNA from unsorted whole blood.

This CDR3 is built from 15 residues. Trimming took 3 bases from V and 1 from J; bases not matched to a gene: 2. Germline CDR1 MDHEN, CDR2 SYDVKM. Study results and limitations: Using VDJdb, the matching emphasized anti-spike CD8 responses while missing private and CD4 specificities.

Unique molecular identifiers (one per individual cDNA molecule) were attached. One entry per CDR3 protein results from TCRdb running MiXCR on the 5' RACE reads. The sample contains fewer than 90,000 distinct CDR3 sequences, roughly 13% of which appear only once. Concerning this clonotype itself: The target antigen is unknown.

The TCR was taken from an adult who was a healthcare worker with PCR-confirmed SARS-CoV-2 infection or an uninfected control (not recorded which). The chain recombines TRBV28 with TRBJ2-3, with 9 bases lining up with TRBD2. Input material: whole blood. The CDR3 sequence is CASSFQRGGTDTQYF. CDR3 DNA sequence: TGTGCCAGCAGTTTTCAGCGGGGGGGCACAGATACGCAGTATTTT.